The rows below give T cell receptor beta chains drawn from one sample of a study of a mutant IDH1 vaccine in newly diagnosed glioma. The antigens these receptors bind are not known. This table comes from immunoSEQ multiplex PCR, and its TCRdb copy is limited to in-frame clones, with some not included. Among about 81,000 clones listed, roughly 85% were seen once. The specimen was PBMCs, collected from a glioma patient whose treatment included an IDH1 peptide vaccine. All receptors come from a man in his thirties or forties with glioma. Some clones in this sample may be carry-over from other donors' samples. Each CDR3 is given with its conserved first and last residue. A D gene is named only where the DNA matches it firmly.

v_call,j_call,d_call,cdr3_aa,cdr3_nt
TRBV7-2,TRBJ2-7,.,CASRNSGRNEQYF,TGTGCCAGCAGAAACTCCGGTCGGAACGAGCAGTACTTC
TRBV12-5,TRBJ2-2,.,CASGTPRELFF,TGTGCTAGTGGAACGCCTCGGGAGCTGTTTTTT
TRBV19,TRBJ2-1,.,CASSTTGMGEQFF,TGTGCCAGTAGTACAACAGGGATGGGTGAGCAGTTCTTC
TRBV7-2,TRBJ2-5,.,CASSPPGEGQETQYF,TGTGCCAGCAGCCCCCCCGGGGAAGGACAAGAGACCCAGTACTTC
TRBV2,TRBJ2-5,TRBD1,CASRIQGFQETQYF,TGTGCCAGCAGAATACAGGGGTTTCAAGAGACCCAGTACTTC
TRBV2,TRBJ1-5,TRBD1,CASSRDSGDQPQHF,TGTGCCAGCAGCCGGGACAGCGGGGATCAGCCCCAGCATTTT
TRBV4-1,TRBJ1-6,.,CASSQDARGYLDNSPLHF,TGCGCCAGCAGCCAAGATGCAAGGGGGTACTTGGATAATTCACCCCTCCACTTT
TRBV29-1,TRBJ1-1,.,CSVVEGMNTEAFF,TGCAGCGTTGTTGAAGGGATGAACACTGAAGCTTTCTTT
TRBV13,TRBJ2-7,TRBD2,CASRYRGRGSYEQYF,TGTGCCAGCAGATACCGCGGGAGGGGCTCCTACGAGCAGTACTTC
TRBV5-6,TRBJ2-2,.,CASSGNTGLWGGELFF,TGTGCCAGCAGCGGGAATACGGGACTCTGGGGCGGGGAGCTGTTTTTT
TRBV10-3,TRBJ2-5,.,CAISAPNAETQYF,TGTGCCATCAGTGCGCCCAATGCAGAGACCCAGTACTTC